The 32 T cell receptor beta chains below all came from one sample that was sequenced in a study of a mutant IDH1 vaccine in newly diagnosed glioma. Sequencing used immunoSEQ multiplex PCR; TCRdb keeps in-frame clones, though not all of them. The table has 30,000 to 40,000 clones, about 80% seen once. As for time point: week 5, during vaccination. Vaccinated patients received 300 ug of mutant IDH1 20-mer peptide per dose, with topical imiquimod. These receptors have no known antigen. The specimen was PBMCs, collected from a glioma patient whose treatment included an IDH1 peptide vaccine. The receptors shown here come from a young man with glioma.

There are a few counts of this clone. The gene calls are TRBV5-4 and TRBJ2-7; 10 bases fit TRBD2. V was clipped by 2 bases and J by 2 bases; unmatched bases: 10. The CDR3 extends over 17 amino acids. From germline, CDR1 is SGHNT and CDR2 YYREEE (reference sequence). The CDR3 DNA is TGTGCCAGCAGCTTAGGCGGTGGACTAGCGGCTACCTACGAGCAGTACTTC. The encoded protein is CASSLGGGLAATYEQYF.

This clone came up a few times. The chain has TRBV7-3 and TRBJ2-7, with 7 bases matching TRBD1. V was pared by 5 bases and J by 6 bases, with 7 bases of the junction left unmatched. This CDR3 has 13 amino acids. Germline V gene sequence: CDR1 SGHTA, CDR2 FQGTGA. This CDR3 reads CASSPRTGIEQYF. DNA for the CDR3: TGTGCCAGCAGCCCCAGGACAGGTATCGAGCAGTACTTC. The full variable domain, completed using reference TRBV7-3 and TRBJ2-7, is GAGVSQTPSNKVTEKGKYVELRCDPISGHTALYWYRQSLGQGPEFLIYFQGTGAADDSGLPNDRFFAVRPEGSVSTLKIQRTERGDSAVYLCASSPRTGIEQYFGPGTRLTVT.

The chain carries TRBV7-2 and TRBJ2-3; 8 positions agree with TRBD1. The J segment lost 1 base and the V segment lost 6 bases, leaving 15 bases of the junction unmatched. CDR1 is SGHTA, CDR2 FQGNSA, per germline. The CDR3 spans 18 residues. The CDR3 bases are TGTGCCAGCAGACCGACAGTGGGGGACAGGTCGGGCACAGATACGCAGTATTTT. Protein sequence: CASRPTVGDRSGTDTQYF.

This chain connects TRBV7-2 to TRBJ2-3, with 15 bases fitting TRBD2. Germline loops: CDR1 SGHTA, CDR2 FQGNSA. The CDR3 has 19 residues. The ends lost 5 bases at V and 4 bases at J; junction bases unmatched: 13. CDR3 coding DNA: TGTGCCAGCAGCCCACGGGGACTAGCGGGGGGTTCCGTGGCAGATACGCAGTATTTT. The encoded protein is CASSPRGLAGGSVADTQYF.

This chain connects TRBV4-2 to TRBJ2-2, with D possibly TRBD1 on 5 matching bases. The germline V and J ends were trimmed by 4 bases and 3 bases, with 15 bases remaining between them. CDR1 and CDR2 (germline): LGHNA, YNFKEQ. The length of the CDR3 is 16 residues. CDR3 residues: CASSPLHRTDTGELFF. CDR3 in DNA: TGTGCCAGCAGCCCCCTCCACAGGACGGACACCGGGGAGCTGTTTTTT.

The V and J genes are TRBV6-1 and TRBJ1-6, with 10 nucleotides matching TRBD1. Germline assignment: CDR1 MNHNS and CDR2 SASEGT. V gave up 6 bases and J gave up 9 bases; unmatched junction bases: 8. CDR3 length: 15 amino acids. CDR3 coding DNA: TGTGCCAGCAGAAGAGAGACAGGGGGCTTTTCACCCCTCCACTTT. Amino acids: CASRRETGGFSPLHF.

The chain recombines TRBV5-6 with TRBJ2-3, with D perhaps assigned TRBD1 or TRBD2 (5 bases each). Germline V gene sequence: CDR1 SGHDT, CDR2 YYEEEE. This CDR3 contains 15 residues. V lost 5 bases, J lost 5 bases, and 18 bases lay in between. CDR3 in amino acids: CASSKGRTSIDTQYF. The CDR3 bases are TGTGCCAGCAGTAAGGGACGGACCTCGATAGATACGCAGTATTTT.

This clone was seen only once. The J gene is TRBJ1-5, the V gene TRBV6-6; D not certain. Germline V lookup: CDR1 MNHNY, CDR2 SVGAGI (reference sequence). Trimming stripped 2 bases from V and 6 bases from J, with 8 bases between. The CDR3 loop spans 13 amino acids. Here the CDR3 reads CASSYEGPQPQHF. CDR3 DNA: TGTGCCAGCAGTTACGAGGGCCCTCAGCCCCAGCATTTT.

Only a few counts were recorded for this clone. DNA of the CDR3: TGTGCCAGTAGTGTGGGACAGGGGGCTTACTATGGCTACACCTTC. It specifies CASSVGQGAYYGYTF. The rearrangement uses TRBV19 and TRBJ1-2; 12 bases align to TRBD1. The V gene's germline CDR1 is LNHDA and CDR2 SQIVND (reference sequence). V lost 5 bases, J lost 3 bases, and 4 bases stayed unmatched. The CDR3 consists of 15 residues.

The chain couples TRBV5-1 to TRBJ2-4; 8 nucleotides match TRBD2. CDR1 SGHRS and CDR2 YFSETQ come from the germline V gene. The ends lost 7 bases at V and 1 base at J; junction bases unmatched: 7. This CDR3 region has 15 residues. The CDR3: CASSRGGDAKNIQYF. The DNA of the CDR3 is TGCGCCAGCTCTCGGGGGGGGGATGCCAAAAACATTCAGTACTTC.

The chain joins TRBV2 to TRBJ1-5, with D uncertain. Trimming took 3 bases from V and 7 from J, leaving 4 bases between them. This CDR3 is built from 11 residues. Germline loops: CDR1 SNHLY, CDR2 FYNNEI. The CDR3 DNA follows: TGTGCCAGCAGTGATGGGCAGCCCCAGCATTTT. This sequence encodes CASSDGQPQHF.

The chain carries TRBV25-1 and TRBJ2-1; a possible D gene is TRBD1 (6 bases). The germline V gene has CDR1 MGHDK and CDR2 SYGVNS. The CDR3 consists of 15 residues. V shed 1 base and J shed 3 bases, with 10 bases lying between them. The CDR3 loop is CASSELGGYYNEQFF. CDR3 DNA: TGTGCCAGCAGTGAATTAGGGGGTTACTACAATGAGCAGTTCTTC.

CDR3 in DNA: TGTGCCAGCAACCCGGGGCAGAACACCGGGGAGCTGTTTTTT. Its translation: CASNPGQNTGELFF. J is TRBJ2-2 and V is TRBV7-9; either TRBD1 or TRBD2 may supply D (5 bases each). Per germline, CDR1 SEHNR and CDR2 FQNEAQ (reference sequence). This CDR3 region has 14 residues. With 7 bases removed from V and 1 base from J, the gap between germline ends came to 10 bases. Supplemented by reference TRBV7-9 and TRBJ2-2, the full variable domain reads DTGVSQNPRHKITKRGQNVTFRCDPISEHNRLYWYRQTLGQGPEFLTYFQNEAQLEKSRLLSDRFSAERPKGSFSTLEIQRTEQGDSAMYLCASNPGQNTGELFFGEGSRLTVL.

V gene TRBV5-6 combines with J gene TRBJ2-7; D perhaps matches TRBD1 (5 bases). The CDR3 sequence is 15 residues long. The germline V gene encodes CDR1 SGHDT and CDR2 YYEEEE. The V end lost 0 bases, the J end lost 0 bases, and 10 bases lay between the germline ends. The CDR3 DNA follows: TGTGCCAGCAGCTTGGGGGGCCCCCGCTCCTACGAGCAGTACTTC. Translating it yields CASSLGGPRSYEQYF. Full variable domain (rest looked up from reference TRBV5-6 and TRBJ2-7): DAGVTQSPTHLIKTRGQQVTLRCSPKSGHDTVSWYQQALGQGPQFIFQYYEEEERQRGNFPDRFSGHQFPNYSSELNVNALLLGDSALYLCASSLGGPRSYEQYFGPGTRLTVT.

V gene TRBV2 combines with J gene TRBJ2-7, with D hard to call. The V and J ends lost 5 bases and 3 bases respectively, with 8 bases between them. In germline, CDR1 is SNHLY, CDR2 FYNNEI. This CDR3 comprises 12 residues. CDR3 protein: CASSPTSYEQYF. CDR3 bases: TGTGCCAGCAGTCCCACAAGCTACGAGCAGTACTTC.

The chain carries TRBV7-3 and TRBJ2-2; D is possibly TRBD1 (6 bases). Germline V gene sequence: CDR1 SGHTA, CDR2 FQGTGA. The V end lost 1 base, the J end lost 0 bases, and 6 bases lay between the germline ends. This CDR3 comprises 15 residues. In nucleotides, the CDR3 is TGTGCCAGCAGCTTAAGGGACACGAACACCGGGGAGCTGTTTTTT. It codes for CASSLRDTNTGELFF.

This clone has only a few counts. V is TRBV19 and J is TRBJ1-1; TRBD1 aligns across 9 bases. Germline CDR1 and CDR2: LNHDA and SQIVND (reference sequence). Trimming took 7 bases from V and 1 from J; bases not matched to a gene: 4. CDR3 length equals 14 residues. The CDR3 sequence: CASIDRGANTEAFF. The CDR3 region has the DNA TGTGCCAGTATCGACAGGGGGGCGAACACTGAAGCTTTCTTT.

This chain joins TRBV19 and TRBJ2-2; D possibly corresponds to TRBD2 (6 bases). The CDR3 is made up of 17 amino acids. Trimming took off 4 bases at V and 5 bases at J, with 20 bases between the two ends. Germline V gene lookup returns CDR1 LNHDA and CDR2 SQIVND (reference sequence). CDR3 DNA sequence: TGTGCCAGTAGTACCCGGGACTCTTACTTTAGAACCGGGGAGCTGTTTTTT. It specifies CASSTRDSYFRTGELFF.

This chain connects TRBV6-5 to TRBJ1-5; D gene unclear. There are 13 residues in the CDR3. Per germline, CDR1 MNHEY and CDR2 SVGAGI. Deletions cut 6 bases from V and 6 bases from J, with 12 bases between. The CDR3 DNA reads as TGTGCCAGCAGGAGGGAACATTCTCAGCCCCAGCATTTT. Amino acid sequence: CASRREHSQPQHF.

The chain employs TRBV6-5 and TRBJ2-3, with 8 bases lining up with TRBD1. From germline, CDR1 is MNHEY and CDR2 SVGAGI. The CDR3 contains 15 residues. With V trimmed by 2 bases and J by 2 bases, 3 bases remained unmatched. The CDR3 protein is CASSYRTGFTDTQYF. As DNA, the CDR3 is TGTGCCAGCAGTTACCGGACAGGGTTCACAGATACGCAGTATTTT.

The chain joins TRBV2 to TRBJ2-3; no firm D call. Germline CDR1 SNHLY, CDR2 FYNNEI. The CDR3 is made up of 15 amino acids. V shed 1 base and J shed 2 bases, with 10 bases lying between them. The CDR3 loop is CASSEDLRITDTQYF. CDR3 DNA: TGTGCCAGCAGTGAAGATTTGCGAATCACAGATACGCAGTATTTT. The full variable domain, in which reference TRBV2 and TRBJ2-3 provide the parts outside the CDR3, is EPEVTQTPSHQVTQMGQEVILRCVPISNHLYFYWYRQILGQKVEFLVSFYNNEISEKSEIFDDQFSVERPDGSNFTLKIRSTKLEDSAMYFCASSEDLRITDTQYFGPGTRLTVL.

V is TRBV5-1 and J is TRBJ2-7; no definite D call. The CDR3 is 14 residues long. V lost 0 bases, J lost 5 bases, and 12 bases lay in between. The germline V gene encodes CDR1 SGHRS and CDR2 YFSETQ. The CDR3 nucleotides are TGCGCCAGCAGCTTGGCCATCACCACTGACGAGCAGTACTTC. Its protein product is CASSLAITTDEQYF.

This sequence joins TRBV5-1 and TRBJ2-3, with a tentative D call TRBD2 (6 bases). Germline CDR1 SGHRS, CDR2 YFSETQ. The CDR3 totals 16 residues. Trimming removed 3 bases at V and 0 bases at J, with 14 bases between. CDR3 sequence reads: CASSWGERPSTDTQYF. The DNA for the CDR3 is TGCGCCAGCAGCTGGGGGGAGCGCCCTAGCACAGATACGCAGTATTTT.

V is TRBV28 and J is TRBJ2-6; 9 nucleotides align to TRBD1. The germline V gene encodes CDR1 MDHEN and CDR2 SYDVKM. This CDR3 has 17 residues. Germline trimming cut 4 bases from V and 1 base from J; bases unmatched to any gene: 5. CDR3 DNA sequence: TGTGCCAGCAGTTACAGGGGGCGAGGGTCTGGGGCCAACGTCCTGACTTTC. Its translation: CASSYRGRGSGANVLTF.

The chain uses TRBV9 and TRBJ2-7; D assignment may be TRBD1 or TRBD2 (5 bases each). This CDR3 is 13 amino acids long. Germline V gives CDR1 SGDLS, CDR2 YYNGEE. The germline V and J ends were trimmed by 2 bases and 7 bases, with 13 bases remaining between them. DNA for the CDR3: TGTGCCAGCAGCGTGGGGACGGGCAGGGAGCAGTACTTC. Protein: CASSVGTGREQYF.

V is TRBV5-1 and J is TRBJ2-2; D might be TRBD1 or TRBD2, each matching 6 bases. Per the germline V gene, CDR1 is SGHRS and CDR2 is YFSETQ. Trimming removed 1 base from V and 4 bases from J, with 14 bases in between. The CDR3 sequence is 16 residues long. CDR3 in DNA: TGCGCCAGCAGCTTGAACCAGGGGACTTCCACCGGGGAGCTGTTTTTT. Its protein is CASSLNQGTSTGELFF.

This rearrangement joins TRBV7-9 to TRBJ1-4; 8 positions match TRBD1. Germline V CDR1 and CDR2: SEHNR, FQNEAQ (reference sequence). V gave up 5 bases and J gave up 2 bases; unmatched junction bases: 13. The CDR3 consists of 18 residues. CDR3 in amino acids: CASSLIGDRSFTNEKLFF. Written as DNA, the CDR3 is TGTGCCAGCAGCCTAATAGGGGACAGGTCGTTTACTAATGAAAAACTGTTTTTT. The whole variable domain, remainder taken from reference TRBV7-9 and TRBJ1-4, is DTGVSQNPRHKITKRGQNVTFRCDPISEHNRLYWYRQTLGQGPEFLTYFQNEAQLEKSRLLSDRFSAERPKGSFSTLEIQRTEQGDSAMYLCASSLIGDRSFTNEKLFFGSGTQLSVL.

The V gene is TRBV27, the J gene TRBJ2-5; possible D gene TRBD1, 6 bases. CDR3 length: 14 amino acids. Trimming shortened V by 5 bases and J by 2 bases, and 12 bases separated the two germline ends. The germline V gene encodes CDR1 MNHEY and CDR2 SMNVEV (reference sequence). CDR3 nucleotides: TGTGCCAGCAGTCCCCTAGGACAGCAAGAGACCCAGTACTTC. Its translation: CASSPLGQQETQYF.

The chain uses TRBV5-1 and TRBJ2-7; TRBD2 matches at 9 bases. CDR1 is SGHRS, CDR2 YFSETQ, per germline. V gave up 4 bases and J gave up 2 bases; unmatched junction bases: 4. This CDR3 spans 14 amino acids. The CDR3 nucleotides read TGCGCCAGCAGCCATAGCGGGAGCCCCTACGAGCAGTACTTC. Amino acid sequence: CASSHSGSPYEQYF. Variable domain in full (rest from reference TRBV5-1 and TRBJ2-7): KAGVTQTPRYLIKTRGQQVTLSCSPISGHRSVSWYQQTPGQGLQFLFEYFSETQRNKGNFPGRFSGRQFSNSRSEMNVSTLELGDSALYLCASSHSGSPYEQYFGPGTRLTVT.

V usage is TRBV5-1 and J usage is TRBJ2-3; 16 positions agree with TRBD2. The CDR3 is 20 residues long. V was pared by 4 bases and J by 2 bases, with 13 bases of the junction left unmatched. Germline V gene sequence: CDR1 SGHRS, CDR2 YFSETQ. The chain's CDR3 is CASSQTPPGTSGGVTDTQYF. CDR3 coding DNA: TGCGCCAGCAGCCAAACTCCCCCCGGGACTAGCGGGGGGGTCACAGATACGCAGTATTTT.

The chain links TRBV5-5 to TRBJ1-6; D is possibly TRBD1 (5 bases). The V and J ends lost 4 bases and 10 bases respectively, with 27 bases between them. Looked up from germline, CDR1 is SGHKS and CDR2 is YYEKEE (reference sequence). The CDR3 is made up of 18 amino acids. CDR3 bases: TGTGCCAGCAGCCGCCAGCCCAATGTCCCCAGGGTAGGATCACCCCTCCACTTT. Its protein product is CASSRQPNVPRVGSPLHF.

This chain joins TRBV5-4 and TRBJ2-2; D gene uncertain. The CDR3 has 15 residues. The V end lost 2 bases, the J end lost 1 base, and 9 bases lay between the germline ends. The germline V gene has CDR1 SGHNT and CDR2 YYREEE (reference sequence). The CDR3 bases are TGTGCCAGCAGCTTAATAGATCGGAACACCGGGGAGCTGTTTTTT. Protein product: CASSLIDRNTGELFF.